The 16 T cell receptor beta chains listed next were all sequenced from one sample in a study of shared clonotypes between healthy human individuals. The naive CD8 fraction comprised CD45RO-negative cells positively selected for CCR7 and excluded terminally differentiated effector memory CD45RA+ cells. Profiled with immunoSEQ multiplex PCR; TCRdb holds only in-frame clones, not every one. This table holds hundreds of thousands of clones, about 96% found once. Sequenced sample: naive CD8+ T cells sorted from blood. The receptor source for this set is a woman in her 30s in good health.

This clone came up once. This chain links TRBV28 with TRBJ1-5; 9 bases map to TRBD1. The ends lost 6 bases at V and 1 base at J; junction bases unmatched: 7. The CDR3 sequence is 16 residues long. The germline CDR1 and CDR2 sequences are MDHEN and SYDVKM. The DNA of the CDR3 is TGTGCCAGCAGCCAACACAGGGGGCAAAGCAATCAGCCCCAGCATTTT. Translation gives CASSQHRGQSNQPQHF.

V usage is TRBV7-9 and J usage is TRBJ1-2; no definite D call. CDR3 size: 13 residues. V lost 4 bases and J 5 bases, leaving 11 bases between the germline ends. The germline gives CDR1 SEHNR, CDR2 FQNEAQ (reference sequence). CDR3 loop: CASSYVGDYGYTF. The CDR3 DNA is TGTGCCAGCAGCTACGTTGGGGATTATGGCTACACCTTC.

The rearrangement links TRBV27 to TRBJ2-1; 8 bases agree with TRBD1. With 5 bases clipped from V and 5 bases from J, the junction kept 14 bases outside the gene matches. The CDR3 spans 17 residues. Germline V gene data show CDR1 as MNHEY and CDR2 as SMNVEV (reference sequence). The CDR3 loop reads CASSRQPGQGRDNEQFF. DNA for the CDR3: TGTGCCAGCAGTCGCCAGCCAGGACAGGGCAGGGACAATGAGCAGTTCTTC.

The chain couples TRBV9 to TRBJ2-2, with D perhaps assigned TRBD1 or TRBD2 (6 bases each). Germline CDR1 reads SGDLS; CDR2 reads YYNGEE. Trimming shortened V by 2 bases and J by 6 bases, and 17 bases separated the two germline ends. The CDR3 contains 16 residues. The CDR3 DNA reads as TGTGCCAGCAGCGTCGGAGGGGGAGTTGGGTCCGGGGAGCTGTTTTTT. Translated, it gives CASSVGGGVGSGELFF.

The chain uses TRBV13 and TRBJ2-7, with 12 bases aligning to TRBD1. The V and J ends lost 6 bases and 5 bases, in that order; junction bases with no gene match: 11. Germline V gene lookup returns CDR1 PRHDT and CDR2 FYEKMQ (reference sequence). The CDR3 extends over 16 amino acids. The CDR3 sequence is CASSQGPGQGANEQYF. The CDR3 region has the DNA TGTGCCAGCAGTCAAGGTCCGGGACAGGGGGCCAACGAGCAGTACTTC.

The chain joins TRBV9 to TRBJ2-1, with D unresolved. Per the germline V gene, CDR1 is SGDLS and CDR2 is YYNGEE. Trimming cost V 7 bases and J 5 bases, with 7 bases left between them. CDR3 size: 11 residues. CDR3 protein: CASGFHNEQFF. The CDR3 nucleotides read TGTGCCAGCGGATTTCACAATGAGCAGTTCTTC.

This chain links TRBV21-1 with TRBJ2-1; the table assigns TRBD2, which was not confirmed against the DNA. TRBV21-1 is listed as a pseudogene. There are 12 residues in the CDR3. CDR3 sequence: CATGKGNNEQFF. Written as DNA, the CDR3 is TGCGCGACCGGGAAAGGGAACAATGAGCAGTTCTTC.

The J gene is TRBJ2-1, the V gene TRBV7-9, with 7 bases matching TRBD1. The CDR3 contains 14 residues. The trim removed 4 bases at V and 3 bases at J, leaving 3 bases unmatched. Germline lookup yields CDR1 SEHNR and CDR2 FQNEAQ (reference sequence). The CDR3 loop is CASSSPGGYNEQFF. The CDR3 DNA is TGTGCCAGCAGCTCTCCAGGGGGCTACAATGAGCAGTTCTTC. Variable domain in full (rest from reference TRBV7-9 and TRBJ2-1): DTGVSQNPRHKITKRGQNVTFRCDPISEHNRLYWYRQTLGQGPEFLTYFQNEAQLEKSRLLSDRFSAERPKGSFSTLEIQRTEQGDSAMYLCASSSPGGYNEQFFGPGTRLTVL.

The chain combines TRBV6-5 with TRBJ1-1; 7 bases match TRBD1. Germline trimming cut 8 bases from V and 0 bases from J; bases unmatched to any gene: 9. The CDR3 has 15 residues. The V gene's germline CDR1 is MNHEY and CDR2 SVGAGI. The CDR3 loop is CASLSGTALNTEAFF. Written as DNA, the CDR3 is TGTGCCAGCCTATCCGGGACAGCTTTGAACACTGAAGCTTTCTTT.

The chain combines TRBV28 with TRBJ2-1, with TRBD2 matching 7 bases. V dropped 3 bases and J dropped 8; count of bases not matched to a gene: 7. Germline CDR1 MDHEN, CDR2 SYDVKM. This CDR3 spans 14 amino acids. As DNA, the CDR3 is TGTGCCAGCAGTTTTCGACTAGCTGTGGATGAGCAGTTCTTC. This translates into CASSFRLAVDEQFF.

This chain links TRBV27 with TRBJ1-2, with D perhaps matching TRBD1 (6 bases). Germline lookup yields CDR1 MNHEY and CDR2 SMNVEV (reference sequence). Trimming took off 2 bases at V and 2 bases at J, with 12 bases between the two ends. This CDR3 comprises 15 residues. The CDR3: CASSLDRGANYGYTF. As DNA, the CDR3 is TGTGCCAGCAGTTTAGATCGGGGGGCGAACTATGGCTACACCTTC.

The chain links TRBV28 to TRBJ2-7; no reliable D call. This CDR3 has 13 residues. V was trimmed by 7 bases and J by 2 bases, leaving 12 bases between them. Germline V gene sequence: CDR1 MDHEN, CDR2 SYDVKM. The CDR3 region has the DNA TGTGCCAGCATCTCGCATGAGACCTACGAGCAGTACTTC. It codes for CASISHETYEQYF.

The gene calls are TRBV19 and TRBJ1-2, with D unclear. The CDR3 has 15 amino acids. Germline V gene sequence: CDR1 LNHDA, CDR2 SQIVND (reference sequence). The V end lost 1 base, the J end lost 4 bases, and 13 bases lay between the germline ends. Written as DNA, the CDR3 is TGTGCCAGTAGTATAGGCACAGCGCCCTTCTATGGCTACACCTTC. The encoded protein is CASSIGTAPFYGYTF.

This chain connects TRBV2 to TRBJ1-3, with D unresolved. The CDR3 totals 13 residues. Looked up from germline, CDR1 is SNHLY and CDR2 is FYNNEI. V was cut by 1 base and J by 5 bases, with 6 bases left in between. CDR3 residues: CASSEGRRNTIYF. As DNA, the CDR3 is TGTGCCAGCAGTGAAGGACGTAGAAACACCATATATTTT.

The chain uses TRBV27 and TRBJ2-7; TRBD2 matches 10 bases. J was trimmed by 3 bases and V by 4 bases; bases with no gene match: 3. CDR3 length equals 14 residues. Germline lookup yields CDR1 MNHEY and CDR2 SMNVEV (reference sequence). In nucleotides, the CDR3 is TGTGCCAGCAGTTGGGCTAGCGGGAGCTACGAGCAGTACTTC. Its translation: CASSWASGSYEQYF.

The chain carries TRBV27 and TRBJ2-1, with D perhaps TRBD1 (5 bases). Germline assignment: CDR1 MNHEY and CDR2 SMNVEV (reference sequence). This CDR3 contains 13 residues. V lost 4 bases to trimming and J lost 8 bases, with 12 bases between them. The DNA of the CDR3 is TGTGCCAGCAGTTACAACAGGATGGATGAGCAGTTCTTC. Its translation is CASSYNRMDEQFF.